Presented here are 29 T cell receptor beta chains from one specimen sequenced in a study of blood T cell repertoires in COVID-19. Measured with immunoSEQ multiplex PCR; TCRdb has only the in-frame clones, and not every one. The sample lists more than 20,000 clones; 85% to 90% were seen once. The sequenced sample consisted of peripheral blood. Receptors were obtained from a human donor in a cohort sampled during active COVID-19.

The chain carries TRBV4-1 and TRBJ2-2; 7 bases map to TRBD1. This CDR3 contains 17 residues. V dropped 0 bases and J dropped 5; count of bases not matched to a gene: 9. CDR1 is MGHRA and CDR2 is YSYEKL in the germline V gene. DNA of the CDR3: TGCGCCAGCAGCCAAGAAGCTAGGCCAGGGGGAACCGGGGAGCTGTTTTTT. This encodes CASSQEARPGGTGELFF.

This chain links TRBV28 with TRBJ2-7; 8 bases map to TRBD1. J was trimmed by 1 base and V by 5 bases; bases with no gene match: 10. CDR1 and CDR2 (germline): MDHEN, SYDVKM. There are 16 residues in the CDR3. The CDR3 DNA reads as TGTGCCAGCAGTCCCCCACAGGGGGTAAAGTCCTACGAGCAGTACTTC. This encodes CASSPPQGVKSYEQYF.

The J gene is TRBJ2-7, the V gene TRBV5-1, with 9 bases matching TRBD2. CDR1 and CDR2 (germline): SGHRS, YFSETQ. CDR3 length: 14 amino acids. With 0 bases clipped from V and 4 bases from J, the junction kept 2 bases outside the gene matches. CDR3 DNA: TGCGCCAGCAGCTTGGGAGCGGGGGGATACGAGCAGTACTTC. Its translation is CASSLGAGGYEQYF.

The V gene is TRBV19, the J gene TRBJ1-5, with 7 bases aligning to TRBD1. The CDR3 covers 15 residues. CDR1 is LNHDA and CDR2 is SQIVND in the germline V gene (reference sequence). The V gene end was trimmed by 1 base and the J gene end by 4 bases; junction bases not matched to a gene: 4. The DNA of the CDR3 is TGTGCCAGTAGTATAGGGACAGGTGGAAATCAGCCCCAGCATTTT. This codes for CASSIGTGGNQPQHF.

CDR3 residues: CASIGAGESGELFF. CDR3 coding DNA: TGTGCCAGTATAGGAGCGGGAGAGTCCGGGGAGCTGTTTTTT. This rearrangement joins TRBV19 to TRBJ2-2, with 8 positions matching TRBD2. Trimming took 7 bases from V and 6 from J; bases not matched to a gene: 7. This CDR3 spans 14 amino acids. Germline V lookup: CDR1 LNHDA, CDR2 SQIVND (reference sequence).

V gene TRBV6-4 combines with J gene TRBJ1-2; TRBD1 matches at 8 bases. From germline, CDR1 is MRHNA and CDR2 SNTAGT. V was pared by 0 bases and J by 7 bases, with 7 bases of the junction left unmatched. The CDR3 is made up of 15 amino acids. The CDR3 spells CASSDSNDRGSGYTF. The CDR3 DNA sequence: TGTGCCAGCAGTGACTCGAACGACAGGGGTTCTGGCTACACCTTC.

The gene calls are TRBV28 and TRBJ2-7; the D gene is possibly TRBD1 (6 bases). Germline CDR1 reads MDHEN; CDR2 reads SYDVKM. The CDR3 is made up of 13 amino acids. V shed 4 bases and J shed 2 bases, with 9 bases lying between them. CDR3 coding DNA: TGTGCCAGCAGTTCGGGACACCCCTACGAGCAGTACTTC. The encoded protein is CASSSGHPYEQYF.

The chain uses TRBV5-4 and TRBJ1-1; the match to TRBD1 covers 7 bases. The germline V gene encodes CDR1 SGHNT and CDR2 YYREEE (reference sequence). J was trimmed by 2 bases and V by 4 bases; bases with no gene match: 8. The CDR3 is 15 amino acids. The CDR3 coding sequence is TGTGCCAGCAGCAACTACAGGGGCAGTAACACTGAAGCTTTCTTT. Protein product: CASSNYRGSNTEAFF.

The DNA of the CDR3 is TGTGCCGTTGGTAAGGGGGAATCAGATACGCAGTATTTT. Protein: CAVGKGESDTQYF. The chain has TRBV10-3 and TRBJ2-3; the D gene is possibly TRBD1 (6 bases). Trimming took 11 bases from V and 4 from J, leaving 16 bases between them. CDR1 and CDR2 from the germline V gene are ENHRY and SYGVKD. This CDR3 region has 13 residues.

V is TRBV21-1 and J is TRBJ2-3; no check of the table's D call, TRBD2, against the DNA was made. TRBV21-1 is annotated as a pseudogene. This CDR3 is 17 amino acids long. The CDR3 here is CASSKVLSGGATDTQYF. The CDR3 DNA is TGTGCCAGCAGCAAAGTTTTGAGCGGGGGAGCCACAGATACGCAGTATTTT.

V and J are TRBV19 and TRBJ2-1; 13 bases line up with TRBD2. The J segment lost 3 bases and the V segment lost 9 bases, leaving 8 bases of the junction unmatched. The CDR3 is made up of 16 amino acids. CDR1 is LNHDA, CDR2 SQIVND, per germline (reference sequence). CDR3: CASGTSGRGDYNEQFF. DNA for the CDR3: TGTGCCAGCGGAACTAGCGGGAGGGGCGACTACAATGAGCAGTTCTTC.

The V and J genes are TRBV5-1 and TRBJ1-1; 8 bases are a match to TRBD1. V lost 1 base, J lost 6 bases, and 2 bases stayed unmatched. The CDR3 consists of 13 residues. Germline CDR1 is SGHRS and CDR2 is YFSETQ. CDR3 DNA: TGCGCCAGCAGCTTGTTACAGGGGGCTGAAGCTTTCTTT. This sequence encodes CASSLLQGAEAFF. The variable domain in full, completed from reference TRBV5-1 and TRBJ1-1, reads KAGVTQTPRYLIKTRGQQVTLSCSPISGHRSVSWYQQTPGQGLQFLFEYFSETQRNKGNFPGRFSGRQFSNSRSEMNVSTLELGDSALYLCASSLLQGAEAFFGQGTRLTVV.

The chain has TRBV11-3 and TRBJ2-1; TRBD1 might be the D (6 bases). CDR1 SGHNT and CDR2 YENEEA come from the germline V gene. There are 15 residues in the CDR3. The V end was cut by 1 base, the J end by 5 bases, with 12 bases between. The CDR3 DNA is TGTGCCAGCAGCTTAGCGCCAGGGGTACACAATGAGCAGTTCTTC. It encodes CASSLAPGVHNEQFF.

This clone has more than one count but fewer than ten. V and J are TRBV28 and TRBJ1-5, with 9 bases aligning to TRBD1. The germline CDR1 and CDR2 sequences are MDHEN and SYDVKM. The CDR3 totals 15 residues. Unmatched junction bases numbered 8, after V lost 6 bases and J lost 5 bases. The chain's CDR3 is CASSLGQGVYQPQHF. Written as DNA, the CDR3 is TGTGCCAGCAGCCTGGGACAGGGTGTTTATCAGCCCCAGCATTTT.

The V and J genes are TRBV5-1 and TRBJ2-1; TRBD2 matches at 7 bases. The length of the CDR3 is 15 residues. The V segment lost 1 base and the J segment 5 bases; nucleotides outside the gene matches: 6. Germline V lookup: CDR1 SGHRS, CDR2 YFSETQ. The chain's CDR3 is CASSLLAGADNEQFF. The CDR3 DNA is TGCGCCAGCAGCTTGTTGGCGGGAGCGGACAATGAGCAGTTCTTC.

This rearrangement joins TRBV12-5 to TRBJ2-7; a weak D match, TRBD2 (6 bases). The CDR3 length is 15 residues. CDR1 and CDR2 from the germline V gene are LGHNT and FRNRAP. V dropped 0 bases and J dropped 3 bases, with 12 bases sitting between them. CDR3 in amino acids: CASGLVVRGIYEQYF. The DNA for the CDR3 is TGTGCTAGTGGTTTGGTAGTACGGGGGATCTACGAGCAGTACTTC. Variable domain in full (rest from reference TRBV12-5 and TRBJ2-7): DARVTQTPRHKVTEMGQEVTMRCQPILGHNTVFWYRQTMMQGLELLAYFRNRAPLDDSGMPKDRFSAEMPDATLATLKIQPSEPRDSAVYFCASGLVVRGIYEQYFGPGTRLTVT.

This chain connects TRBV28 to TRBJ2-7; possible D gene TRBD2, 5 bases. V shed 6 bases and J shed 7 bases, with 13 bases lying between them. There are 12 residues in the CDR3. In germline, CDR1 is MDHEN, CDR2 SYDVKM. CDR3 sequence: CASRTQPGEQYF. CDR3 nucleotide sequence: TGTGCCAGCAGAACACAACCGGGGGAGCAGTACTTC.

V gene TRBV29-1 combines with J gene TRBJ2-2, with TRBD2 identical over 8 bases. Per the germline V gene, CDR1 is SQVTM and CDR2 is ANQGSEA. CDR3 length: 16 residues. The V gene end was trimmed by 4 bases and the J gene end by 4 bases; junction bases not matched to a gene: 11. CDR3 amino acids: CSVAEWTSFGTGELFF. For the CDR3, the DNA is TGCAGCGTTGCAGAGTGGACTAGCTTTGGCACCGGGGAGCTGTTTTTT.

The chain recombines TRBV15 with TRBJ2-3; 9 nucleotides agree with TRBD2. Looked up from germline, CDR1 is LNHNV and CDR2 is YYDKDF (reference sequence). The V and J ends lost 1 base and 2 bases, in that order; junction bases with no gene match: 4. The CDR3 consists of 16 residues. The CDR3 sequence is CATSRALAGPTDTQYF. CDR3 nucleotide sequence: TGTGCCACCAGCAGAGCTCTAGCGGGACCCACAGATACGCAGTATTTT.

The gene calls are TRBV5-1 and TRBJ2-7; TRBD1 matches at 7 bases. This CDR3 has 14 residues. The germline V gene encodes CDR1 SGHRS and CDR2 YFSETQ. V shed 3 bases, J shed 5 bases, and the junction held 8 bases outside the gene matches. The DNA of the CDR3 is TGCGCCAGCAGCTCTCGGACAGGTACAAACGAGCAGTACTTC. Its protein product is CASSSRTGTNEQYF.

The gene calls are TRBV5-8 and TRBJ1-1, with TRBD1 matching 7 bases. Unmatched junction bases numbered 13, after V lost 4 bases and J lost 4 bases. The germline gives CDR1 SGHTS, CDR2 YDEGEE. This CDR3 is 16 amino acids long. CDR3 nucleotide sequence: TGTGCCAGCAGCCCGCGACAGGGTCCAAAAGGCACTGAAGCTTTCTTT. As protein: CASSPRQGPKGTEAFF.

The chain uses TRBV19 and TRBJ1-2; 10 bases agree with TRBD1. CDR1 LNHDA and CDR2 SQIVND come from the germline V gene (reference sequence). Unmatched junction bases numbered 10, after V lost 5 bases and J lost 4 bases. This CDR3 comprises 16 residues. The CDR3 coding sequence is TGTGCCAGTAGTGCCGAGACAGGGGGCTTCCCCTATGGCTACACCTTC. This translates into CASSAETGGFPYGYTF.

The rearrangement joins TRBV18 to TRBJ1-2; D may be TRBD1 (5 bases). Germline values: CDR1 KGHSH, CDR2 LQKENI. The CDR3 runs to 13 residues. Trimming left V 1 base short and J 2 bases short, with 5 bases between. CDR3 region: CASSPQGNYGYTF. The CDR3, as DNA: TGTGCCAGCTCACCACAGGGGAACTATGGCTACACCTTC.

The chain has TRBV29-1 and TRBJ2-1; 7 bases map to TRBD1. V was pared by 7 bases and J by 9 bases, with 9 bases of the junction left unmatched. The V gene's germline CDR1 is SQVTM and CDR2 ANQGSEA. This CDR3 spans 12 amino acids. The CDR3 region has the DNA TGCAGCGCCTCAGGGGGTATGCTTGAGCAGTTCTTC. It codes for CSASGGMLEQFF.

Written as DNA, the CDR3 is TGTGCCAGCATTGTAAACAGGAATGGAAACACCATATATTTT. Protein: CASIVNRNGNTIYF. The gene calls are TRBV6-5 and TRBJ1-3, with a weak D call TRBD1 (5 bases). The CDR3 runs 14 residues. Germline V gene lookup returns CDR1 MNHEY and CDR2 SVGAGI. The V gene lost 7 bases and the J gene lost 3 bases, with 13 bases spanning the gap.

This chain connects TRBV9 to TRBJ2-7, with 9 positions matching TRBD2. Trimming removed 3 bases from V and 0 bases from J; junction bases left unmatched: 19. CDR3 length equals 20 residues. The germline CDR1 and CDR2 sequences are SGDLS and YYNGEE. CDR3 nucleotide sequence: TGTGCCAGCAGCGCTGGGGTGGGTTTAGCGGGGGCCAAGAGCTCCTACGAGCAGTACTTC. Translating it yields CASSAGVGLAGAKSSYEQYF.

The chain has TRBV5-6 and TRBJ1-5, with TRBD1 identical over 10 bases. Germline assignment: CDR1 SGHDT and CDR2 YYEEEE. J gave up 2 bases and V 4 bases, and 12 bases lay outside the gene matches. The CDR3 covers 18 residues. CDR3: CASSRDRGKGRGNQPQHF. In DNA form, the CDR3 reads TGTGCCAGCAGCCGGGACAGGGGTAAGGGGAGAGGCAATCAGCCCCAGCATTTT.

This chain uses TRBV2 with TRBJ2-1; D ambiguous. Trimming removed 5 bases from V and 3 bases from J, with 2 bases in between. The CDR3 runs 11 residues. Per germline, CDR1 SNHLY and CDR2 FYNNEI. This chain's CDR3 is CASSYYNEQFF. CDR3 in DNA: TGTGCCAGCAGTTACTACAATGAGCAGTTCTTC.

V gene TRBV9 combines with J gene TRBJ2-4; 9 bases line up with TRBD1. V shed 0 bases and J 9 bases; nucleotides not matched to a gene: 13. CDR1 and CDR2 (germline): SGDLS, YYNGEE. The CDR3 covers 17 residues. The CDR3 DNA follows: TGTGCCAGCAGCGTAGGGGGACAGGGCGGCCTCGGTGGCATTCAGTACTTC. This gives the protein CASSVGGQGGLGGIQYF.